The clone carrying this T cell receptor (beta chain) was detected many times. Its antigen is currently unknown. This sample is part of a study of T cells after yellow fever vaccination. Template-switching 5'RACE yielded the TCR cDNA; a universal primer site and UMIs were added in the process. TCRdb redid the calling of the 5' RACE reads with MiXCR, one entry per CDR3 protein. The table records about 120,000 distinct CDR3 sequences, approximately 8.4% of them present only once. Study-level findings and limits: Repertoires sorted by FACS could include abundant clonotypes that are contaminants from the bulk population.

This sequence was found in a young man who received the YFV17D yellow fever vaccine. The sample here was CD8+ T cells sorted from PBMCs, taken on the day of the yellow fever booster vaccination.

The CDR3 reads CASSPPGVMKTQYF. CDR3 sequence (DNA): TGTGCCAGCAGCCCCCCGGGCGTCATGAAGACCCAGTACTTC. The rearrangement links TRBV12-3 or TRBV12-4 to TRBJ2-5; D remains unclear. CDR3 length: 14 residues. V lost 6 bases and J lost 6, with 17 bases in between.